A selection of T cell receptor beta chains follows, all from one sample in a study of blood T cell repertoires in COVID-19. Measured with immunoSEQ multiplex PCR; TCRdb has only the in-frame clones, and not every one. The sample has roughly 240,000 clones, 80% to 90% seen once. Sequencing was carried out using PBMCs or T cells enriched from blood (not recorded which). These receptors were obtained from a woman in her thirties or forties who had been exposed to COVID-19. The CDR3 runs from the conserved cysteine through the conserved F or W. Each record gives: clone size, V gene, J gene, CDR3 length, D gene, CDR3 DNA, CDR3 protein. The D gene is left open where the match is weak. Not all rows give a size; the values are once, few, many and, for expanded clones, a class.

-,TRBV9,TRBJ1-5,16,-,TGTGCCAGCAGCGTAGGGGGGGTTCCGGGCAATCAGCCCCAGCATTTT,CASSVGGVPGNQPQHF
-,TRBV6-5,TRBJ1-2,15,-,TGTGCCAGCAGTTACGAGTTCGGACCAGGGGTTGGCTACACCTTC,CASSYEFGPGVGYTF
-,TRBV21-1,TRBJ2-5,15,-,TGTGCCAGCAGCAAAGGGGGGACAGGGGAAGAGACCCAGTACTTC,CASSKGGTGEETQYF
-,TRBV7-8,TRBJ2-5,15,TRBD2,TGTGCCAGCAGCTCTCTAGCGGGGGGGCGGGAGACCCAGTACTTC,CASSSLAGGRETQYF
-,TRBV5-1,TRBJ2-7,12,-,TGCGCCAGCAGCCAATGGGGGGACGAGCAGTACTTC,CASSQWGDEQYF
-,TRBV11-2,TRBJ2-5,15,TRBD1,TGTGCCAGCAGCTTAGAAGGGACAGGGGAAGAGACCCAGTACTTC,CASSLEGTGEETQYF
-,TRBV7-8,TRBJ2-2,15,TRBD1,TGTGCCAGCAGCTTGTGGGACAGGGCCACCGGGGAGCTGTTTTTT,CASSLWDRATGELFF
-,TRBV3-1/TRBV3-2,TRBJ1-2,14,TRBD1,TGTGCCAGCAGCCAAGCTGGGGACAGGGTTAGCTACACCTTC,CASSQAGDRVSYTF
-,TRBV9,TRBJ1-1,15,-,TGTGCCAGCAGCGTTACACCCAACAGGGACACTGAAGCTTTCTTT,CASSVTPNRDTEAFF
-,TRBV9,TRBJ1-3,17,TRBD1,TGTGCCAGCAGCGTTGGGACAGGGAGTTTGTCCGGAAACACCATATATTTT,CASSVGTGSLSGNTIYF
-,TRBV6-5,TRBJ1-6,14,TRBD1,TGTGCCAGCAGCGTACAGGGGGTAGGGTCACCCCTCCACTTT,CASSVQGVGSPLHF
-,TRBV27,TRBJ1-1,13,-,TGTGCCAGCAGCCCGCAGGGGTTGGCTGAAGCTTTCTTT,CASSPQGLAEAFF
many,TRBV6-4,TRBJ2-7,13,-,TGTGCCAGCAGTGTCGTGGACGGGGTCGAGCAGTACTTC,CASSVVDGVEQYF
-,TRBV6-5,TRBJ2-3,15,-,TGTGCCAGCAGTTACCAAAACAACAGGCCCGATACGCAGTATTTT,CASSYQNNRPDTQYF
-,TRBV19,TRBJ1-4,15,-,TGTGCCAGTAGTATTAGGGCCAGGGGTAATGAAAAACTGTTTTTT,CASSIRARGNEKLFF
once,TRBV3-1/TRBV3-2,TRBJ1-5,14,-,TGTGCCAGCAGCCAATCAGGGCAGGAACAGCCCCAGCATTTT,CASSQSGQEQPQHF
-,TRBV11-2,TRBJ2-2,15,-,TGTGCCAGCAGCTTAGCTACGACAGACACCGGGGAGCTGTTTTTT,CASSLATTDTGELFF
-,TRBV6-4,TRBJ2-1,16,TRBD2,TGTGCCAGCAGCCCGACTAGCGGGGGAGCTAACAATGAGCAGTTCTTC,CASSPTSGGANNEQFF